One and the same sample provided the 29 T cell receptor beta chains below, sequenced in a study of vaccination effects on CD4 cells after COVID-19. This table comes from immunoSEQ multiplex PCR, and its TCRdb copy is limited to in-frame clones, with some not included. The data show tens of thousands of clones, with 78% seen just once and less than 2.5% held by the top ten. Peptide-pool stimulation followed by sequencing identified expanded antigen-specific CD4+ clonotypes in the ViraFEST assay. Following 10 days of culture, CD4+ T cells were isolated. The cohort was immunized with two doses of either the BNT162b2 or mRNA-1273 vaccine. No antigen is known for these receptors. The source was CD4+ T cells from PBMCs cultured with HCoV-OC43 spike peptides, collected after COVID-19 vaccination. Subset denoted: HCoV-OC43 spike overlapping peptide pool stimulation. These receptors were obtained from a human donor who received a COVID-19 vaccine.

The chain couples TRBV30 to TRBJ1-3; D might be TRBD1 (6 bases). The CDR3 loop spans 13 amino acids. The germline V and J ends were trimmed by 2 bases and 4 bases, with 9 bases remaining between them. CDR1 GTSNPN and CDR2 SVGIG come from the germline V gene (reference sequence). The CDR3 here is CAWSIGQGNTIYF. In DNA, the CDR3 is TGTGCCTGGAGTATCGGACAGGGAAACACCATATATTTT.

The J gene is TRBJ1-4, the V gene TRBV5-1; D unresolved. The CDR3 runs 14 residues. V dropped 4 bases and J dropped 0 bases, with 7 bases sitting between them. Germline V CDR1 and CDR2: SGHRS, YFSETQ. The CDR3 sequence is CASSAEATNEKLFF. The CDR3 region has the DNA TGCGCCAGCAGCGCGGAGGCAACTAATGAAAAACTGTTTTTT.

V usage is TRBV7-3 and J usage is TRBJ2-1, with 12 bases matching TRBD2. This CDR3 comprises 15 residues. V gave up 5 bases and J gave up 4 bases; unmatched junction bases: 3. From germline, CDR1 is SGHTA and CDR2 FQGTGA. The CDR3 sequence: CASSTLAGGYNEQFF. CDR3 coding DNA: TGTGCCAGCAGCACACTAGCGGGGGGTTACAATGAGCAGTTCTTC.

This sequence joins TRBV4-3 and TRBJ2-3, with 7 bases aligning to TRBD2. From germline, CDR1 is LGHNA and CDR2 YSLEER. The junction had 6 bases not matched to a gene; V was cut back by 4 bases and J by 2 bases. CDR3 length: 15 residues. The CDR3 DNA follows: TGCGCCAGCAGCCTTGGGGGAGGGTTCACAGATACGCAGTATTTT. It translates to CASSLGGGFTDTQYF.

This chain links TRBV25-1 with TRBJ2-5; 7 nucleotides agree with TRBD1. The V gene's germline CDR1 is MGHDK and CDR2 SYGVNS. The length of the CDR3 is 16 residues. Germline trimming cut 0 bases from V and 3 bases from J; bases unmatched to any gene: 7. The CDR3, as DNA: TGTGCCAGCAGTGAATACGTTTGGGACAGCAAAGAGACCCAGTACTTC. Its translation is CASSEYVWDSKETQYF.

J is TRBJ1-6 and V is TRBV11-3; the D is unclear. Trimming cost V 5 bases and J 8 bases, with 10 bases left between them. Germline V CDR1 and CDR2: SGHNT, YENEEA. The CDR3 extends over 13 amino acids. The chain's CDR3 is CASSPNADSPLHF. In nucleotides, the CDR3 is TGTGCCAGCAGCCCTAATGCGGATTCACCCCTCCACTTT.

Here the CDR3 DNA reads TGCGCCAGCAGCCAAGAGAGAGGGGCCGGTCAAGAGACCCAGTACTTC. This sequence encodes CASSQERGAGQETQYF. The V gene is TRBV4-3, the J gene TRBJ2-5, with D possibly called TRBD1 or TRBD2 (5 bases each). The CDR3 covers 16 residues. CDR1 is LGHNA, CDR2 YSLEER, per germline. V was cut by 0 bases and J by 2 bases, with 13 bases left in between.

This chain uses TRBV6-2 or TRBV6-3 with TRBJ2-1; TRBD1 agrees at 7 bases. V lost 1 base to trimming and J lost 8 bases; unmatched junction nucleotides: 11. Germline values: CDR1 MNHEY, CDR2 SVGEGT. The CDR3 covers 16 residues. The CDR3 loop is CASSYLQGSFWDEQFF. The CDR3 bases are TGTGCCAGCAGTTACTTACAGGGGTCTTTTTGGGATGAGCAGTTCTTC.

This chain uses TRBV19 with TRBJ2-2, with D tentatively TRBD1 or TRBD2 (5 bases each). The CDR3 totals 15 residues. In germline, CDR1 is LNHDA, CDR2 SQIVND (reference sequence). V was pared by 3 bases and J by 5 bases, with 13 bases between. CDR3 amino acids: CASSIDPGTTGELFF. The CDR3 nucleotides read TGTGCCAGTAGTATTGATCCAGGGACGACCGGGGAGCTGTTTTTT.

This chain links TRBV29-1 with TRBJ2-5; D gene uncertain. This CDR3 is built from 14 residues. V was shortened by 1 base and J by 1 base, with 10 bases between the two germline ends. Germline CDR1 reads SQVTM; CDR2 reads ANQGSEA. The CDR3 DNA reads as TGCAGCGTTGAAGTGAGGCCAGTCCAAGAGACCCAGTACTTC. As protein: CSVEVRPVQETQYF.

The gene calls are TRBV6-6 and TRBJ2-3; D gene unclear. The CDR3 contains 15 residues. From germline, CDR1 is MNHNY and CDR2 SVGAGI (reference sequence). V gave up 6 bases and J gave up 2 bases, with 15 bases separating them. CDR3 nucleotides: TGTGCCAGCAGGCCCTCACCCCTCTACACAGATACGCAGTATTTT. It yields the protein CASRPSPLYTDTQYF.

V and J are TRBV6-6 and TRBJ2-1, with TRBD2 identical over 8 bases. This CDR3 has 12 amino acids. Germline assignment: CDR1 MNHNY and CDR2 SVGAGI (reference sequence). CDR3: CAIRRGENEQFF. CDR3 nucleotide sequence: TGTGCGATCCGGCGGGGGGAGAATGAGCAGTTCTTC.

The rearrangement joins TRBV7-2 to TRBJ2-1; 11 bases are a match to TRBD2. CDR1 is SGHTA and CDR2 is FQGNSA in the germline V gene. CDR3 length: 17 amino acids. After removal of 2 bases from V and 3 bases from J, the junction contained 6 bases not matched to a gene. The CDR3 here is CASSLWGTSGNYNEQFF. Written as DNA, the CDR3 is TGTGCCAGCAGCTTATGGGGGACTAGCGGAAACTACAATGAGCAGTTCTTC.

This clone has more than one count but fewer than ten. This chain uses TRBV2 with TRBJ2-3; no clear D gene. Germline V gene data show CDR1 as SNHLY and CDR2 as FYNNEI. The CDR3 consists of 13 residues. V was trimmed by 5 bases and J by 5 bases, leaving 11 bases between them. In DNA, the CDR3 is TGTGCCAGCAGTCCTCAGAGGATAGATACGCAGTATTTT. This sequence encodes CASSPQRIDTQYF.

This sequence joins TRBV19 and TRBJ1-5, with D unresolved. This CDR3 comprises 15 residues. The germline gives CDR1 LNHDA, CDR2 SQIVND (reference sequence). V gave up 5 bases and J gave up 3 bases, with 14 bases separating them. CDR3 region: CASSHPRSPNQPQHF. The DNA of the CDR3 is TGTGCCAGTAGTCACCCTCGTAGCCCCAATCAGCCCCAGCATTTT.

Here the CDR3 DNA reads TGTGCCAGCAGCATACTGAGCTCTGGAAACACCATATATTTT. Translating gives CASSILSSGNTIYF. The rearrangement uses TRBV5-6 and TRBJ1-3; D not resolved. The length of the CDR3 is 14 residues. Trimming removed 4 bases at V and 0 bases at J, with 8 bases between. Germline-derived CDR1 and CDR2 are SGHDT and YYEEEE.

A few counts support this clone. The J gene is TRBJ1-3, the V gene TRBV30; no clear D. Germline CDR1 and CDR2: GTSNPN and SVGIG (reference sequence). This CDR3 comprises 14 residues. The V end was cut by 2 bases, the J end by 0 bases, with 8 bases between. CDR3 sequence reads: CAWSPGLSGNTIYF. Written as DNA, the CDR3 is TGTGCCTGGAGTCCAGGACTCTCTGGAAACACCATATATTTT. Drawing the rest from reference TRBV30 and TRBJ1-3, the complete variable domain is SQTIHQWPATLVQPVGSPLSLECTVEGTSNPNLYWYRQAAGRGLQLLFYSVGIGQISSEVPQNLSASRPQDRQFILSSKKLLLSDSGFYLCAWSPGLSGNTIYFGEGSWLTVV.

The V gene is TRBV19, the J gene TRBJ2-3; 11 positions agree with TRBD2. The germline gives CDR1 LNHDA, CDR2 SQIVND (reference sequence). This CDR3 region has 16 residues. Trimming removed 3 bases from V and 2 bases from J; junction bases left unmatched: 4. Written as DNA, the CDR3 is TGTGCCAGTAGTATCCGGACTAGCGGGTACACAGATACGCAGTATTTT. This gives the protein CASSIRTSGYTDTQYF.

The chain has TRBV18 and TRBJ1-1; D gene unclear. CDR3 size: 14 residues. Germline CDR1 is KGHSH and CDR2 is LQKENI. The V end was cut by 1 base, the J end by 5 bases, with 11 bases between. The CDR3 loop reads CASSPQGVGTEAFF. The CDR3 DNA reads as TGTGCCAGCTCACCACAGGGAGTAGGAACTGAAGCTTTCTTT.

The chain employs TRBV24-1 and TRBJ2-1; D is undetermined. V lost 3 bases and J 9 bases, leaving 11 bases between the germline ends. Germline assignment: CDR1 KGHDR and CDR2 SFDVKD. The length of the CDR3 is 13 residues. CDR3 protein: CATSDRRISEQFF. CDR3 DNA sequence: TGTGCCACCAGTGATCGCAGGATTTCTGAGCAGTTCTTC.

The V call is TRBV30, the J call TRBJ1-5, with D unresolved. CDR1 is GTSNPN, CDR2 SVGIG, per germline (reference sequence). The CDR3 has 13 residues. With 0 bases removed from V and 5 bases from J, the gap between germline ends came to 8 bases. CDR3 sequence (DNA): TGTGCCTGGAGTGTTGCAGGCTATCAGCCCCAGCATTTT. It translates to CAWSVAGYQPQHF. Using reference TRBV30 and TRBJ1-5 for the parts outside the CDR3, the full variable domain is SQTIHQWPATLVQPVGSPLSLECTVEGTSNPNLYWYRQAAGRGLQLLFYSVGIGQISSEVPQNLSASRPQDRQFILSSKKLLLSDSGFYLCAWSVAGYQPQHFGDGTRLSIL.

This clone was counted a few times. The chain joins TRBV28 to TRBJ1-6, with D tentatively TRBD1 (5 bases). The germline CDR1 and CDR2 sequences are MDHEN and SYDVKM. The V end was cut by 10 bases, the J end by 9 bases, with 13 bases between. The length of the CDR3 is 12 residues. CDR3 nucleotides: TGTGCCACCCGAGCGGGGGGTTCACCCCTCCACTTT. Protein sequence: CATRAGGSPLHF.

The chain recombines TRBV20-1 with TRBJ1-1, with D possibly being TRBD1 (5 bases). Germline lookup yields CDR1 DFQATT and CDR2 SNEGSKA (reference sequence). Deletions cut 3 bases from V and 1 base from J, with 6 bases between. This CDR3 is 12 amino acids long. Here the CDR3 reads CSASGQNTEAFF. The CDR3 region has the DNA TGCAGTGCTAGTGGACAGAACACTGAAGCTTTCTTT.

The chain uses TRBV2 and TRBJ1-1; 8 nucleotides match TRBD1. Trimming took 4 bases from V and 0 from J; bases not matched to a gene: 4. CDR1 SNHLY and CDR2 FYNNEI come from the germline V gene. This CDR3 has 15 amino acids. The CDR3 is CASSGQGIMNTEAFF. For the CDR3, the DNA is TGTGCCAGCAGTGGACAGGGGATCATGAACACTGAAGCTTTCTTT.

The V gene is TRBV18, the J gene TRBJ1-1; D is unclear. The germline V and J ends were trimmed by 2 bases and 4 bases, with 5 bases remaining between them. Germline loops: CDR1 KGHSH, CDR2 LQKENI. The CDR3 spans 12 residues. In nucleotides, the CDR3 is TGTGCCAGCTCACCAGTCGGCACTGAAGCTTTCTTT. Translating it yields CASSPVGTEAFF.

This chain joins TRBV7-9 and TRBJ1-1; unclear D gene. The V gene lost 2 bases and the J gene lost 1 base, with 5 bases spanning the gap. This CDR3 has 13 residues. The germline CDR1 and CDR2 sequences are SEHNR and FQNEAQ (reference sequence). The CDR3: CASSLSANTEAFF. The CDR3 region has the DNA TGTGCCAGCAGCTTATCGGCGAACACTGAAGCTTTCTTT.

The chain employs TRBV4-1 and TRBJ2-2; D gene unclear. V was pared by 2 bases and J by 6 bases, with 13 bases between. This CDR3 comprises 15 residues. CDR1 and CDR2 from the germline V gene are MGHRA and YSYEKL. CDR3 sequence: CASSQQNLRAGELFF. The CDR3 DNA reads TGCGCCAGCAGCCAACAAAACCTCCGGGCCGGGGAGCTGTTTTTT.

The V call is TRBV7-2, the J call TRBJ1-6; the match to TRBD1 covers 9 bases. The length of the CDR3 is 17 residues. Germline V gene data show CDR1 as SGHTA and CDR2 as FQGNSA. V shed 2 bases and J 10 bases; nucleotides not matched to a gene: 12. The CDR3 here is CASSLLLTGGLLSPLHF. The CDR3 bases are TGTGCCAGCAGCTTACTCTTGACAGGGGGATTATTGTCACCCCTCCACTTT.

This clone was observed a handful of times. V is TRBV11-3 and J is TRBJ2-2, with D hard to call. This CDR3 spans 15 amino acids. Germline values: CDR1 SGHNT, CDR2 YENEEA. Trimming cost V 1 base and J 7 bases, with 13 bases left between them. The CDR3 DNA follows: TGTGCCAGCAGCTTAGTGCGGTCGCCGGACGGGGAGCTGTTTTTT. Translated, it gives CASSLVRSPDGELFF.